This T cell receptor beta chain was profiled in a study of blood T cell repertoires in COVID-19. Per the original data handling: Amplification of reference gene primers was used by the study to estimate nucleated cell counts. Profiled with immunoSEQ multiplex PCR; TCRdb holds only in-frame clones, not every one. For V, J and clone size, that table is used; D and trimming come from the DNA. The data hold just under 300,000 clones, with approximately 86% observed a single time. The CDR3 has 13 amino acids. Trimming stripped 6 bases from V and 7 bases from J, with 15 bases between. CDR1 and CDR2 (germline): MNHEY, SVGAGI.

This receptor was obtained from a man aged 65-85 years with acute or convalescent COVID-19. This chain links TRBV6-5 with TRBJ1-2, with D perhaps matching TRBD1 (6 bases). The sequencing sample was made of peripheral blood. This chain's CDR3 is CASRFAGEGGYTF. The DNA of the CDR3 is TGTGCCAGCAGATTTGCAGGGGAGGGTGGCTACACCTTC.